This TCR beta chain is from a study of regulatory T cells in long-lasting Graves disease. CDR3 length equals 16 residues. Trimming removed 5 bases from V and 3 bases from J; junction bases left unmatched: 11. Germline CDR1 is SEHNR and CDR2 is FQNEAQ (reference sequence). TCR beta libraries were built with iRepertoire HTBI primers and Arm-PCR of CDR3 regions. TCRdb re-analysed the multiplex PCR reads in MiXCR, keeping a single row per CDR3 protein. The table shows hundreds of thousands of distinct CDR3 sequences, with under 20% occurring only once. This clonotype was picked up many times. This sample's time point: newly diagnosed GD, antithyroid drugs for less than 3 months. Researchers made the TCR library from RNA that was extracted from PBMCs. The sample was also linked to a second study, of T cells in Graves' hyperthyroidism and ophthalmopathy. This second study says: In the first-round RT-PCR of the TCR CDR3, the HTBI primer set was used. Blood also held most thyroid clonotypes expanded beyond 0.001.

The TCR sequence derives from a woman in her 30s with Graves disease. This sample comprised peripheral blood mononuclear cells (PBMCs), obtained at new diagnosis, from a patient treated with antithyroid drugs. The gene calls are TRBV7-9 and TRBJ2-5; 8 positions agree with TRBD2. CDR3 sequence: CASSEKPGLGKETQYF. CDR3 DNA: TGTGCCAGCAGCGAAAAACCGGGACTAGGGAAAGAGACCCAGTACTTC.